This T cell receptor (beta chain) is from a study of regulatory T cells in long-lasting Graves disease. Across the whole study: The definition of persistent Graves' disease was over 5 years of antithyroid drugs with positive TSH receptor antibodies.

Broader study findings: Those with persistent Graves' had less TCR diversity than newly diagnosed patients.

CDR1 and CDR2 from the germline V gene are LNHNV and YYDKDF (reference sequence). V shed 0 bases and J 2 bases; nucleotides not matched to a gene: 0. CDR3 size: 14 residues. As for this clonotype: The antigen remains undetermined. A much larger clone differs from this one at a single base, so this may be a read error.

Assembly of TCR beta libraries relied on iRepertoire HTBI primers together with Arm-PCR of CDR3 regions. Methods used by the authors: Identification across samples found 60 to 75 TRBV and over 12 TRBJ segments. Each CDR3 protein is one row after TCRdb ran MiXCR on the multiplex PCR reads. The V and J calls and clone size are TCRdb's, not the authors'. This repertoire shows about 310,000 distinct CDR3 sequences, 20% to 25% found once; its top ten account for 56%. Specified time point: persistent/refractory GD, antithyroid drugs over 5 years with positive TRAb. Extracted PBMC RNA gave rise to the TCR library.

Specimen: peripheral blood mononuclear cells (PBMCs), collected when the disease was refractory, from a patient treated with antithyroid drugs. This chain connects TRBV15 to TRBJ2-7; 8 bases agree with TRBD2. This TCR was recovered from a female donor with Graves disease. CDR3 coding DNA: TGTGCCACCAGCAGAGAACTAGCGGCCTACGAGCAGTACTTC. Its translation: CATSRELAAYEQYF. Using reference TRBV15 and TRBJ2-7 for the parts outside the CDR3, the full variable domain is DAMVIQNPRYQVTQFGKPVTLSCSQTLNHNVMYWYQQKSSQAPKLLFHYYDKDFNNEADTPDNFQSRRPNTSFCFLDIRSPGLGDTAMYLCATSRELAAYEQYFGPGTRLTVT.